This is a list of T cell receptor beta chains from one sample in a study of cytomegalovirus exposure and HLA in healthy donors. TCRdb keeps only in-frame clones here, not all; method: immunoSEQ multiplex PCR. The table records some 150,000 clones, approximately 77% of them present only once. Source material: PBMCs. Every receptor here comes from a middle-aged woman in good health and CMV-seronegative. Each CDR3 is given with its conserved first and last residue. The size entry is marked missing in some rows and otherwise reads once, few, many or a size class.

V	J	size	CDR3
TRBV6-5	TRBJ2-2	NA	CASRPGQATPWELFF
TRBV4-2	TRBJ2-6	NA	CASSPGQSSGANVLTF
TRBV27	TRBJ1-2	NA	CASKRGSNYGYTF
TRBV18	TRBJ2-5	NA	CASSQGQGRETQYF
TRBV27	TRBJ2-7	NA	CASSPRDSFSPSYEQYF
TRBV11-2	TRBJ2-7	NA	CASSRGGGNREQYF
TRBV18	TRBJ1-6	NA	CASSPSSAGAGSPLHF
TRBV28	TRBJ1-5	NA	CASSKEPGQPQHF
TRBV10-2	TRBJ1-6	NA	CASSDDRFASPLHF
TRBV11-1	TRBJ2-1	NA	CASSPRERGVYNEQFF
TRBV2	TRBJ1-2	few	CASILDRFYGYTF
TRBV13	TRBJ2-7	NA	CASSSGQSYEQYF
TRBV10-1	TRBJ2-7	NA	CASSEAGAGADEQYF
TRBV5-1	TRBJ2-1	few	CASSLVTGGNNEQFF
TRBV6-5	TRBJ2-2	NA	CASSPDREITGELFF
TRBV10-2	TRBJ1-3	NA	CASSEGRAPGNTIYF
TRBV10-3	TRBJ1-4	few	CAISDSGDREKLFF
TRBV6-5	TRBJ1-6	NA	CASSYGQPISPLHF
TRBV28	TRBJ1-2	NA	CASSPRTGPWYGYTF
TRBV5-6	TRBJ2-2	NA	CASSLVSGTGELFF
TRBV4-1	TRBJ1-5	once	CASSLTGEGNQPQHF
TRBV28	TRBJ1-2	NA	CASSIQGRGNYGYTF
TRBV11-3	TRBJ2-3	NA	CASSLGDRVGTDTQYF
TRBV27	TRBJ1-4	NA	CASSWTATNEKLFF
TRBV6-1	TRBJ2-1	NA	CASSEIGTSIYEQFF
TRBV28	TRBJ1-1	few	CASTYALLNTEAFF
TRBV7-3	TRBJ1-2	NA	CASSLTRTGGDGYTF
TRBV6-5	TRBJ2-5	NA	CASSRLVGTQYF
TRBV4-1	TRBJ1-4	NA	CASSPRGGATTNEKLFF
TRBV6-5	TRBJ2-5	NA	CASSRVIRETQYF
TRBV27	TRBJ2-7	NA	CASSLSQGAIVYEQYF
TRBV5-1	TRBJ2-7	NA	CASSPGDRIHQNF
TRBV5-1	TRBJ2-2	once	CASSPQGSDGELFF
TRBV15	TRBJ1-4	few	CATSRPRVAVYEKLFF
TRBV11-2	TRBJ1-2	NA	CASSLDSGNYGYTF
TRBV6-5	TRBJ1-2	NA	CASSYSGGGGFYGYTF
TRBV9	TRBJ2-1	NA	CASSPGRQGSVYNEQFF